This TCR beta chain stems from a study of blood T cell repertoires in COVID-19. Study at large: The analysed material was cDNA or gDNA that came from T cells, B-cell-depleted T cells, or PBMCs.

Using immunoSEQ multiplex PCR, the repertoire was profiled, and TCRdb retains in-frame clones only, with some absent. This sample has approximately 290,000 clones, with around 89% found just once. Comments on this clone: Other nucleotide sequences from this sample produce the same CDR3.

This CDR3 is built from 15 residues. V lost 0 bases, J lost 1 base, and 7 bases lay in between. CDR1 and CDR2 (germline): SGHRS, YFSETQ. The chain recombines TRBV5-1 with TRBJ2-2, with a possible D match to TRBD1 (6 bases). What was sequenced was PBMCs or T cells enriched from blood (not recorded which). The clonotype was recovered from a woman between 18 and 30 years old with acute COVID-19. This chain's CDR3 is CASSLGQVNTGELFF. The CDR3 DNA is TGCGCCAGCAGCTTGGGACAGGTGAACACCGGGGAGCTGTTTTTT. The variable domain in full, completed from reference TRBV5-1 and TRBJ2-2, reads KAGVTQTPRYLIKTRGQQVTLSCSPISGHRSVSWYQQTPGQGLQFLFEYFSETQRNKGNFPGRFSGRQFSNSRSEMNVSTLELGDSALYLCASSLGQVNTGELFFGEGSRLTVL.